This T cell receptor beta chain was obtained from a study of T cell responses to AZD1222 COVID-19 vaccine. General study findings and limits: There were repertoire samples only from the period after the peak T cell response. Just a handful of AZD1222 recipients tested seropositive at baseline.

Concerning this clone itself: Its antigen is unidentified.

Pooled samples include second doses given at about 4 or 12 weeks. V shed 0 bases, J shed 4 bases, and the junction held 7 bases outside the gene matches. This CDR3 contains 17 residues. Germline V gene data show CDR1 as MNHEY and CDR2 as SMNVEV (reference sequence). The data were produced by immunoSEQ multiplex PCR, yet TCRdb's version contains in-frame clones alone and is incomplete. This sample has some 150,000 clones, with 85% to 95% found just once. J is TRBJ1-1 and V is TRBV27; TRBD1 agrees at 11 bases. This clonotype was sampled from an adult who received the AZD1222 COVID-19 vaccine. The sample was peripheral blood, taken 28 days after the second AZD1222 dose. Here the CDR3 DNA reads TGTGCCAGCAGTTTATCGGCAGGACAGGGGGCGAGCACTGAAGCTTTCTTT. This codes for CASSLSAGQGASTEAFF.